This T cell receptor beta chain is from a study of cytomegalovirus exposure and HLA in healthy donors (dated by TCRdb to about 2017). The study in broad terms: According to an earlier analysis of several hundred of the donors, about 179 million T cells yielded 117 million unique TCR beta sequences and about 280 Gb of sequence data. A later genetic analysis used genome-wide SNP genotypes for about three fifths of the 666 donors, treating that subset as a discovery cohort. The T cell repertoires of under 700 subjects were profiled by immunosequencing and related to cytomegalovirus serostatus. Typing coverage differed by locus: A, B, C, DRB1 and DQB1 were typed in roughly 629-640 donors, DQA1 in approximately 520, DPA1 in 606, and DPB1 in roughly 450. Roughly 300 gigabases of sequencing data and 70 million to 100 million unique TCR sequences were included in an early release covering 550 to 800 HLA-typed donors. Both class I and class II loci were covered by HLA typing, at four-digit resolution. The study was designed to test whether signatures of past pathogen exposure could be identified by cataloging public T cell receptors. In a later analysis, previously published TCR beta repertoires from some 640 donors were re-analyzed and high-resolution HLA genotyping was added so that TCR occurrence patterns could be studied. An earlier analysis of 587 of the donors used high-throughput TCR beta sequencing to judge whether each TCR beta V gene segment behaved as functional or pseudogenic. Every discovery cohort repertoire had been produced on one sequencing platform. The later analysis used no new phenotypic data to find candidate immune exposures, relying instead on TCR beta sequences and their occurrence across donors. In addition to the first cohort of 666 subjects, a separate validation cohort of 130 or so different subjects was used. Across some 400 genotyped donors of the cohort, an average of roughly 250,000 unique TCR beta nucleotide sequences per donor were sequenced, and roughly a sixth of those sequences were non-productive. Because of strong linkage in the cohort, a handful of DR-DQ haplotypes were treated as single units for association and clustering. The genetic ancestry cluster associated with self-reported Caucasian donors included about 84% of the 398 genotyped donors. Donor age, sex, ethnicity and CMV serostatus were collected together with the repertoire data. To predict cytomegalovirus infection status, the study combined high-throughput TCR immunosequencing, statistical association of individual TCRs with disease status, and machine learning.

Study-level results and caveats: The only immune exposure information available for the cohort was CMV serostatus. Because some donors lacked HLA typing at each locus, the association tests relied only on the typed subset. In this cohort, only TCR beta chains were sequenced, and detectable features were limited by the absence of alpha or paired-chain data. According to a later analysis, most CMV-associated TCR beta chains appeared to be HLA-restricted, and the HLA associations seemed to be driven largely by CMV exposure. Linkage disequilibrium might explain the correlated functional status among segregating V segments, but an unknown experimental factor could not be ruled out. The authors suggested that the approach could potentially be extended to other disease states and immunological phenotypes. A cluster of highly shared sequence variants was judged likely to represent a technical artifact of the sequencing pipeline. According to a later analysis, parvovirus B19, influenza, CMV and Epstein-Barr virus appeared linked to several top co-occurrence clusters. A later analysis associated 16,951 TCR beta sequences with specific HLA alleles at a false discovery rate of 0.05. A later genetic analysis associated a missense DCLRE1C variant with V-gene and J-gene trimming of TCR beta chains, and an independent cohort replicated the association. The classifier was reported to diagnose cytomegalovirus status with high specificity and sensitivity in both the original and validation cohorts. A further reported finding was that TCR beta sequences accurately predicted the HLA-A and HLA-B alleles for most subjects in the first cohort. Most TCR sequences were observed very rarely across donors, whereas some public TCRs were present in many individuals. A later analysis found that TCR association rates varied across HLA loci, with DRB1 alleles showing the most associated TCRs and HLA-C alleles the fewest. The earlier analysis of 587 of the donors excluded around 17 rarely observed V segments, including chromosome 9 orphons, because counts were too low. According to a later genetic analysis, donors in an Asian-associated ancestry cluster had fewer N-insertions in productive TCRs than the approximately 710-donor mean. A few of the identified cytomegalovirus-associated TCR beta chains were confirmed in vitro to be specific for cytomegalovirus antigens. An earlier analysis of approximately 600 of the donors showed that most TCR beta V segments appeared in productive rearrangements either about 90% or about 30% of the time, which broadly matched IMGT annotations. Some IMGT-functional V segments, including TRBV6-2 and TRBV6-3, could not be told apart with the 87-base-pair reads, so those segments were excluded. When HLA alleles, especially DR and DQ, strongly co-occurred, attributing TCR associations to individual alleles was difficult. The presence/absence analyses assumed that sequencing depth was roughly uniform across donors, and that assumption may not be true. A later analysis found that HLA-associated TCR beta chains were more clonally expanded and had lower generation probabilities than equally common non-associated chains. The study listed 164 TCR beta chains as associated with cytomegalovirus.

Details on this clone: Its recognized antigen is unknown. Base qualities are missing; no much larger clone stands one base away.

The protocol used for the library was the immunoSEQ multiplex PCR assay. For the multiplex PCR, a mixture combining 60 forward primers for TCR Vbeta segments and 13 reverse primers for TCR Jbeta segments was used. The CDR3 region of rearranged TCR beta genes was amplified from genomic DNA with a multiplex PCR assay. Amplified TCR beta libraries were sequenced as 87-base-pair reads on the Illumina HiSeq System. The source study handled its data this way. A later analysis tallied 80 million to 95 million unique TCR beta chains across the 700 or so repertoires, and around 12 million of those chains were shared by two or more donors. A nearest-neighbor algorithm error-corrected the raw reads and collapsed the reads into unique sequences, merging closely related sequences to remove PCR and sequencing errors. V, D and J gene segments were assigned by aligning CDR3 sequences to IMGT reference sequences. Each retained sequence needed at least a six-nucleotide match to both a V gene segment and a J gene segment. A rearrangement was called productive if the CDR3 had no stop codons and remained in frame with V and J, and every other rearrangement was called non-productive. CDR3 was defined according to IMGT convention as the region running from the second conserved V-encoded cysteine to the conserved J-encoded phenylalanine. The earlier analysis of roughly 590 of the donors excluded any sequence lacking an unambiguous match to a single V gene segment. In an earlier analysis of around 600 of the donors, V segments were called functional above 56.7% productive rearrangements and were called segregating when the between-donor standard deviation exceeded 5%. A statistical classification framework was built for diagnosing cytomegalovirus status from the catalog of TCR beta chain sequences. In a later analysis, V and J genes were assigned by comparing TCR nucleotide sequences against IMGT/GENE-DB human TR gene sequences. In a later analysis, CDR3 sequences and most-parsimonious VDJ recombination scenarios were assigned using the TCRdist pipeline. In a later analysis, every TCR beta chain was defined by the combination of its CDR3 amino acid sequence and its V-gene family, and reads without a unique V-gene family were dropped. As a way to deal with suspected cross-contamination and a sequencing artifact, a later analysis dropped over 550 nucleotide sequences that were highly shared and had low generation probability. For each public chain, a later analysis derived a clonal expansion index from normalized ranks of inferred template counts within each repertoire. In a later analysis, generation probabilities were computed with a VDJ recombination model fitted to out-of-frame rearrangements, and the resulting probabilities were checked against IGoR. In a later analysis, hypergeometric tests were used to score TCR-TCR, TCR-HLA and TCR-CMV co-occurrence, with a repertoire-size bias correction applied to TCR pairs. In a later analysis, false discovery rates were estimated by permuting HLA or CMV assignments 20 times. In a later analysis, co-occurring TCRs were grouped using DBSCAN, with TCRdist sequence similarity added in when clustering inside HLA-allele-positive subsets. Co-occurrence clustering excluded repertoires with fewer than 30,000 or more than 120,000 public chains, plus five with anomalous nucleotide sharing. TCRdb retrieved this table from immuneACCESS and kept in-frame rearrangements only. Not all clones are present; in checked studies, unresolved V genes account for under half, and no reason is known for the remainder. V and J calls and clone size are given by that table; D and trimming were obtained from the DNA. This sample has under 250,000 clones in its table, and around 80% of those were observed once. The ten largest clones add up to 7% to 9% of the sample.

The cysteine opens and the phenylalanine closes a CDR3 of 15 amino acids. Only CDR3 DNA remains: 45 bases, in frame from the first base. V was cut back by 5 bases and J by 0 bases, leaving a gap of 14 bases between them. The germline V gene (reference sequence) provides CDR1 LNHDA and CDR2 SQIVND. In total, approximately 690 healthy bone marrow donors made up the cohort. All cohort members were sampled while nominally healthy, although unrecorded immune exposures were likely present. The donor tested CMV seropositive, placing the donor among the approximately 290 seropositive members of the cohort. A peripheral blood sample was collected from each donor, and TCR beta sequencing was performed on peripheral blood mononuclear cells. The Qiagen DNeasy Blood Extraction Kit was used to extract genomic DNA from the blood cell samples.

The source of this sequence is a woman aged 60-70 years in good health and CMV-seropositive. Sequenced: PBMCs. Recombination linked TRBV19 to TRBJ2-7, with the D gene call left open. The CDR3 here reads CASSPDTSSSYEQYF. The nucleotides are TGTGCCAGTAGTCCAGACACTTCCTCCTCCTACGAGCAGTACTTC.